Below, one TCR beta chain is given with its context. Antigen specificity is unknown. These data come from a study of identical twins. Study observations and caveats: Diverse VJ usage suggested most zero-insertion clonotypes were not invariant T cells.

The germline gives CDR1 SGHVS, CDR2 FQNEAQ. This CDR3 is 15 amino acids long. J gave up 7 bases and V 2 bases, and 10 bases lay outside the gene matches. Via MiXCR, TCRdb re-called the 5' RACE reads, giving one row per CDR3 protein. This table has about 890,000 distinct CDR3 sequences, around an eighth appearing once. These data were also reused for a study on yellow fever vaccine responses in identical twins.

The receptor comes from a woman younger than 30 in good health. V is TRBV7-8 and J is TRBJ1-2; 7 nucleotides agree with TRBD1. The sample taken for sequencing was PBMCs. The CDR3: CASSLSSSGGSGYTF. The CDR3 bases are TGTGCCAGCAGCTTATCGAGCTCAGGGGGAAGTGGCTACACCTTC.